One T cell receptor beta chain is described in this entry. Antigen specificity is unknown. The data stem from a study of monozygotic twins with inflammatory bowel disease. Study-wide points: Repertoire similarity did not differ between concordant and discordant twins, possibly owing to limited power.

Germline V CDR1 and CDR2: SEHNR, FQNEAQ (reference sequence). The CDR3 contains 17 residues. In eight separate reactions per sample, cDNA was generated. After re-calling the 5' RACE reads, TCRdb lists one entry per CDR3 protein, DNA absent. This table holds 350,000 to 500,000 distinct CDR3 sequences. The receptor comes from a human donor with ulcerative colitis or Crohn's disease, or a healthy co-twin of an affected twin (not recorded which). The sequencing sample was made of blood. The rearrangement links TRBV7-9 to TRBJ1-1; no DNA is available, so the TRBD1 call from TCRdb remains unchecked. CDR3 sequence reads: CASSLVGQGVLKTEAFF.